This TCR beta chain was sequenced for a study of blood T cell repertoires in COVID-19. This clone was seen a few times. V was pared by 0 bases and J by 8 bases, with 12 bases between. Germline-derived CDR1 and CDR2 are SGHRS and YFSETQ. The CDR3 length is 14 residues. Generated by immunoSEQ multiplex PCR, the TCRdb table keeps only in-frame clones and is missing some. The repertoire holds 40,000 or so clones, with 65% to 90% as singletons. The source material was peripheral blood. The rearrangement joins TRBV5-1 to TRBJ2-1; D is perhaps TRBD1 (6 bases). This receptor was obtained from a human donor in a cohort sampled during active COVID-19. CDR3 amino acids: CASSLDLYRDEQFF. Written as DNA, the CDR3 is TGCGCCAGCAGCTTGGACCTTTACAGGGATGAGCAGTTCTTC.